What follows describes a single T cell receptor (beta chain). Antigen: not known. These data belong to a study of graft-versus-host responses after intestinal transplantation. About the study: Tacrolimus plus steroids were given to all recipients for about three years, preceded by anti-thymocyte globulin induction.

Germline loops: CDR1 LNHDA, CDR2 SQIVND (reference sequence). This CDR3 is 11 amino acids long. V lost 8 bases and J 2 bases, leaving 6 bases between the germline ends. Study results and caveats: Investigators detected GvH clones in recipient marrow, with some emerging earlier in ileum or blood. Clonal ratios of graft-versus-host to host-versus-graft in allografts were high for patients exhibiting graft-donor T cell macrochimerism.

The data were produced by immunoSEQ multiplex PCR, yet TCRdb's version contains in-frame clones alone and is incomplete. This table has approximately 89,000 clones, over 75% appearing once. This chain connects TRBV19 to TRBJ1-2; D not certain. The sequence derives from a human patient who received an intestinal transplant, so some T cells may come from the graft donor. This sample comprised PBMCs, obtained 450 to 480 days after intestinal transplant. In DNA, the CDR3 is TGTGCCAGTGGTCCGAACTATGGCTACACCTTC. Translation gives CASGPNYGYTF. The variable domain in full, completed from reference TRBV19 and TRBJ1-2, reads DGGITQSPKYLFRKEGQNVTLSCEQNLNHDAMYWYRQDPGQGLRLIYYSQIVNDFQKGDIAEGYSVSREKKESFPLTVTSAQKNPTAFYLCASGPNYGYTFGSGTRLTVV.